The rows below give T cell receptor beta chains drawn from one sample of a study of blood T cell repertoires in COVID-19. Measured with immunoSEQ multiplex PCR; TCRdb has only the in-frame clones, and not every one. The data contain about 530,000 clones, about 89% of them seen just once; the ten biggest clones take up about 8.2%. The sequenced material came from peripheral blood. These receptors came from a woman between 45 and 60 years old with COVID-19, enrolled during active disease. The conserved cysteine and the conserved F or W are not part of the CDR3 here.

CDR3: ASSQGAGRGTEAF; J: TRBJ1-1; V: TRBV11-1
CDR3: ASSQVGGYLTEAF; J: TRBJ1-1; V: TRBV3-1/TRBV3-2
CDR3: ASSYSVGGRKETQY; J: TRBJ2-5; V: TRBV6-5
CDR3: ASMNREGTEAF; J: TRBJ1-1; V: TRBV19
CDR3: AWSQTGSGNTIY; J: TRBJ1-3; V: TRBV30
CDR3: ASSNTGYGYT; J: TRBJ1-2; V: TRBV19
CDR3: ASSQDYGTGGEAF; J: TRBJ1-1; V: TRBV14
CDR3: ASTPGQGSLQAF; J: TRBJ1-1; V: TRBV19
CDR3: ASSEGPGQIYEKLF; J: TRBJ1-4; V: TRBV6-1
CDR3: ASSPGPGAGNTIY; J: TRBJ1-3; V: TRBV6-5
CDR3: ASSLGGWDTEAF; J: TRBJ1-1; V: TRBV2
CDR3: AWRTTGESPLH; J: TRBJ1-6; V: TRBV30
CDR3: ASSVVASGGTDTQY; J: TRBJ2-3; V: TRBV9
CDR3: ATSRDRGGVGNQPQH; J: TRBJ1-5; V: TRBV15
CDR3: ASKQGLSYEQY; J: TRBJ2-7; V: TRBV6-5
CDR3: ASSTAGATYEQY; J: TRBJ2-7; V: TRBV19
CDR3: ASSESSGGPYGYT; J: TRBJ1-2; V: TRBV2
CDR3: ASSLSQIYGYT; J: TRBJ1-2; V: TRBV5-1
CDR3: ASSFRATGELF; J: TRBJ2-2; V: TRBV27
CDR3: ASLEGLNYGYT; J: TRBJ1-2; V: TRBV6-5
CDR3: ASSLGAFNSPLH; J: TRBJ1-6; V: TRBV7-2
CDR3: ASSIAGQSSYNEQF; J: TRBJ2-1; V: TRBV11-3
CDR3: ASSRTGVETQY; J: TRBJ2-5; V: TRBV5-4
CDR3: ASSSGLAGGPEGTDTQY; J: TRBJ2-3; V: TRBV5-1
CDR3: ASSLRAVRGEKLF; J: TRBJ1-4; V: TRBV5-6
CDR3: ASSDRGQSSYEQY; J: TRBJ2-7; V: TRBV3-1/TRBV3-2
CDR3: ASSPASNEKLF; J: TRBJ1-4; V: TRBV10-2
CDR3: ASSMGLAGASSYEQY; J: TRBJ2-7; V: TRBV19
CDR3: ASSEVSGGGDYTEAF; J: TRBJ1-1; V: TRBV6-1
CDR3: ASSYPGLAAPNGETQY; J: TRBJ2-5; V: TRBV4-1
CDR3: ASSPQGLNTEAF; J: TRBJ1-1; V: TRBV27
CDR3: ASSQAPWEMNTEAF; J: TRBJ1-1; V: TRBV4-1
CDR3: ASSPEGELF; J: TRBJ1-4; V: TRBV7-5